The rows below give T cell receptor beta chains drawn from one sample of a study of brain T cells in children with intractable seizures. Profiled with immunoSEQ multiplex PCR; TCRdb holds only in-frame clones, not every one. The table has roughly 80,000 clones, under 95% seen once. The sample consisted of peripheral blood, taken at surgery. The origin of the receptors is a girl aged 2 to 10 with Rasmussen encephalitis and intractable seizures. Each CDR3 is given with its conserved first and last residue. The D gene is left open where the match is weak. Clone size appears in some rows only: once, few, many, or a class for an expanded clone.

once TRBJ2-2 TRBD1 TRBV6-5 TGTGCCAGCACTCAGACAGGGTCAGGGGAGCTGTTTTTT CASTQTGSGELFF
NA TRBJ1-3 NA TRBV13 TGTGCCAGCAGCCTGTTTAGCTCTGGAAACACCATATATTTT CASSLFSSGNTIYF
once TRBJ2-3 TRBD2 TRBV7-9 TGTGCCAGCCAAGGACTAGCGGGAGGATGGGACACAGATACGCAGTATTTT CASQGLAGGWDTDTQYF
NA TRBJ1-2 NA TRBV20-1 TGCAGTGCTAGTACCGTAGTGGATGGCTACACCTTC CSASTVVDGYTF
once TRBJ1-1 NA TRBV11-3 TGTGCCAGCAGCTGGTCATCGAACACTGAAGCTTTCTTT CASSWSSNTEAFF
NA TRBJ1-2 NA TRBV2 TGTGCCAGCAGAAGTAGGGAGGCGGACTATGGCTACACCTTC CASRSREADYGYTF
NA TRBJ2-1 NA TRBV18 TGTGCCAGCTCACCGGGCTCGCCCGGAGCGGGGTTCTTC CASSPGSPGAGFF
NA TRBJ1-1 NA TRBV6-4 TGTGCCAGCAAGAGATTACAGGCCCCCAGGGGCACTGAAGCTTTCTTT CASKRLQAPRGTEAFF
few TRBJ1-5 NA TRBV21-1 TGTGCCAGCAGCAAACCGCCAGGGAGGCAGCCCCAGCATTTT CASSKPPGRQPQHF
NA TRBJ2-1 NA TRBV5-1 TGCGCCAGCAGCTTGGATGGGAGCTCCTACAATGAGCAGTTCTTC CASSLDGSSYNEQFF
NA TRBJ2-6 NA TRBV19 TGTGCCGGCCGGACAGCTGGGGCCAACGTCCTGACTTTC CAGRTAGANVLTF
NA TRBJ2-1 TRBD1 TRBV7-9 TGTGCCAGCAGCTCGGGCGCAGCACCCCGGGACAGGCGGCGTAATGAGCAGTTCTTC CASSSGAAPRDRRRNEQFF
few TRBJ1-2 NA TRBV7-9 TGTGCCAGCAGCCTTACAGGGTCAGGCTACACCTTC CASSLTGSGYTF
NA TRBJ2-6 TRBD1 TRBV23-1 TGCGCCAGTCAGGGCAGGGGGCTTGGGGCCAACGTCCTGACTTTC CASQGRGLGANVLTF
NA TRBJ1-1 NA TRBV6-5 TGTGCCAGCAGTTACCGTGTGAACACTGAAGCTTTCTTT CASSYRVNTEAFF
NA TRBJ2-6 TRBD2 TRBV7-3 TGTGCCAGCAGCTTAAACCCAACAAGACTAGCGGGAGGCCCTGGGGCCAACGTCCTGACTTTC CASSLNPTRLAGGPGANVLTF
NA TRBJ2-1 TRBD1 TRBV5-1 TGCGCCAGCAGCTCGTGGCCGGGACAGGCGGATGAGCAGTTCTTC CASSSWPGQADEQFF
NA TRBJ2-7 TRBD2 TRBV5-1 TGCGCCAGCAGTCACGGGACTAGCGCCCACGAGCAGTACTTC CASSHGTSAHEQYF
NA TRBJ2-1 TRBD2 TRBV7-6 TGTGCCAGCAGCCCAGAAACTAGCGGGGTGGTCAATGAGCAGTTCTTC CASSPETSGVVNEQFF
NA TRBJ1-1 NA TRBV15 TGTGCCACCAGCAGAGATCGACAGACCCCGGACACTGAAGCTTTCTTT CATSRDRQTPDTEAFF
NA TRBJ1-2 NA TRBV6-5 TGTGCCAGCAGTCAATACGCCCGGGACTATGGCTACACCTTC CASSQYARDYGYTF
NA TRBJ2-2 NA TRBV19 TGTGCCAGTAGTATCCAGGGTGGAAACACCGGGGAGCTGTTTTTT CASSIQGGNTGELFF
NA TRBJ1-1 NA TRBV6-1 TGTGCCAGCAGTGAACAGTACTCGAACACTGAAGCTTTCTTT CASSEQYSNTEAFF
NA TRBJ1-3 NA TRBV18 TGTGCCAGCTCACCCGGGGGCCCCCGCTCTGGAAACACCATATATTTT CASSPGGPRSGNTIYF
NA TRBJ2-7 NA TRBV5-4 TGTGCCAGCAGCTTTCCCCCGGGGGAGTCCTACGAGCAGTACTTC CASSFPPGESYEQYF
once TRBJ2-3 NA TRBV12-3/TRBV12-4 TGTGCCAGCTCATGGGGAGATACGCAGTATTTT CASSWGDTQYF
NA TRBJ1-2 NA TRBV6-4 TGTGCCAGCAGTGGACACTATGGCTACACCTTC CASSGHYGYTF
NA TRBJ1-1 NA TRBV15 TGTGCCACCAGCAGAGATTGGGAGGTGAACACTGAAGCTTTCTTT CATSRDWEVNTEAFF
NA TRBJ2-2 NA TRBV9 TGTGCCAGCAGCGTAAAGCAGGAGGGGATAGGCGGGGAGCTGTTTTTT CASSVKQEGIGGELFF
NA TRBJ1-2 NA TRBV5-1 TGCGCCAGCAGCTTTATCTACCTCTATGGCTACACCTTC CASSFIYLYGYTF
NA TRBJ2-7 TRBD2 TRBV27 TGTGCCAGCAGTTTTTCAATAGCGGGAGGGCTAGACGAGCAGTACTTC CASSFSIAGGLDEQYF
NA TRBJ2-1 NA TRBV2 TGTGCCAGCAGTAGAAACAATGAGCAGTTCTTC CASSRNNEQFF
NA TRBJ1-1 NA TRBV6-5 TGTGCCAGCCCCCAAGCTGAGAACACTGAAGCTTTCTTT CASPQAENTEAFF
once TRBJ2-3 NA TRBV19 TGTGCCAGTACTTCGTCTCGCGGGGTCCCAGCAGATACGCAGTATTTT CASTSSRGVPADTQYF
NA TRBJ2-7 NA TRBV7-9 TGTGCCAGCAGCTCCCCCGGTGGGCAGGCCGGCTCCTACGAGCAGTACTTC CASSSPGGQAGSYEQYF
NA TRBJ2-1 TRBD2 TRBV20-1 TGCAGTGCTAGTTTAATATCGGGAGGGCCTTTCAATGAGCAGTTCTTC CSASLISGGPFNEQFF
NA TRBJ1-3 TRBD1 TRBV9 TGTGCCAGCAGTCCCTCCGGGGACAGGGTCACCGAACCGAACACCATATATTTT CASSPSGDRVTEPNTIYF
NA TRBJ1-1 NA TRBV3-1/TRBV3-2 TGTGCCAGCAGCCAACCGTCCGCCGGTACAGGTACTAAAGCTTTCTTT CASSQPSAGTGTKAFF
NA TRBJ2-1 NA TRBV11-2 TGTGCCAGCAGCTTAGGGGTAGCGGACTACAATGAGCAGTTCTTC CASSLGVADYNEQFF
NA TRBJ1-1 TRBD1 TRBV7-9 TGTGCCAGCAGCTACCTTCGACAGGGGGGCACTGAAGCTTTCTTT CASSYLRQGGTEAFF